This T cell receptor beta chain stems from a study of tissue T cells after allogeneic stem cell transplantation. Overall study results and limits: TCR repertoires tracked anatomic similarity, regardless of disease or transplant status.

On this clone: Its antigen remains unknown. Gene names are mouse gene names. The read terminates 1 residue before the CDR3 end, so the remaining end is supplied by the germline J gene.

Germline CDR1 SNHLY, CDR2 FYNGKV (reference sequence). Trimming removed 5 bases at V and 7 bases at J, with 9 bases between. This CDR3 is built from 11 residues. As for time point: mouse harvest day 14 after allogeneic transplant. Each mouse received 10^7 T-cell-depleted marrow cells plus 10^6 splenic CD5+ T cells by tail vein. Here immunoSEQ multiplex PCR was the method, and the copy in TCRdb shows in-frame clones only, minus some. Here the sample spans under 8,000 clones, approximately 35% being singletons. The V and J genes are TRBV3 and TRBJ2-7, with a weak D call TRBD1 (6 bases). Sequencing was carried out using skin. This TCR was sampled from a female BALB/c mouse given C57BL/6 T cells with graft-versus-host disease after an allogeneic hematopoietic cell transplant. The sequenced CDR3 bases are TGTGCCAGCAGCCTCACAGGGGAACAGTAC. Protein: CASSLTGEQY. The full CDR3 protein is CASSLTGEQYF.